The rows below give T cell receptor beta chains drawn from one sample of a study of T cell repertoires in cytomegalovirus infection. TCRdb analysed the reads with MiXCR anew, one entry per CDR3 protein. The sample holds 300,000 or so distinct CDR3 sequences, roughly 25% seen once. These receptors are not linked to any known antigen. The sample in question was cultured PBMCs, obtained from culture after CMV antigen stimulation. The receptors here all came from a human donor in good health (CMV status not recorded). Some clones in this sample may be carry-over from other donors' samples. CDR3s include the opening cysteine and the closing phenylalanine or tryptophan. Fields, in order: clone size, V gene, D gene, J gene, CDR3 protein, CDR3 DNA. D genes are given only for firm matches. Some rows have no size entry. The others give once, few or many, or a class for an expanded clone.

abundance: few; v_gene: TRBV2; d_gene: NA; j_gene: TRBJ2-5; CDR3aa: CASTGGRGQRETQYF; CDR3nt: TGTGCCAGTACCGGCGGAAGGGGACAAAGGGAGACCCAGTACTTC
abundance: few; v_gene: TRBV7-9; d_gene: TRBD1; j_gene: TRBJ1-2; CDR3aa: CASSLSDRDGGYTF; CDR3nt: TGTGCCAGCAGCTTATCGGACAGGGATGGTGGCTACACCTTC
abundance: NA; v_gene: TRBV28; d_gene: NA; j_gene: TRBJ1-3; CDR3aa: CASSPIPPIGNTIYF; CDR3nt: TGTGCCAGCAGCCCGATCCCCCCAATCGGAAACACCATATATTTT
abundance: NA; v_gene: TRBV20-1; d_gene: TRBD2; j_gene: TRBJ2-3; CDR3aa: CSAETSGSPEGTQYF; CDR3nt: TGCAGTGCCGAGACTAGCGGGAGTCCTGAGGGTACGCAGTATTTT
abundance: few; v_gene: TRBV6-5; d_gene: NA; j_gene: TRBJ1-2; CDR3aa: CASSGQGGYGDGYTF; CDR3nt: TGTGCCAGCAGTGGGCAAGGGGGGTATGGGGATGGCTACACCTTC
abundance: NA; v_gene: TRBV27; d_gene: NA; j_gene: TRBJ1-2; CDR3aa: CASSPQDSEGYTF; CDR3nt: TGTGCCAGCAGTCCTCAGGACAGTGAGGGCTACACCTTC
abundance: few; v_gene: TRBV19; d_gene: NA; j_gene: TRBJ2-5; CDR3aa: CASSPEPFGTQYF; CDR3nt: TGTGCCAGTAGTCCCGAGCCCTTCGGGACCCAGTACTTC
abundance: NA; v_gene: TRBV24-1; d_gene: TRBD2; j_gene: TRBJ2-1; CDR3aa: CATSDIRGTTYNEQFF; CDR3nt: TGTGCCACCAGTGACATCCGGGGGACTACCTACAATGAGCAGTTCTTC
abundance: many; v_gene: TRBV7-2; d_gene: TRBD2; j_gene: TRBJ2-3; CDR3aa: CASSLNPPASGSDTQYF; CDR3nt: TGTGCCAGCAGCTTAAACCCCCCAGCTAGCGGGAGTGATACGCAGTATTTT
abundance: many; v_gene: TRBV7-9; d_gene: NA; j_gene: TRBJ2-6; CDR3aa: CASSLSNSGANVLTF; CDR3nt: TGTGCCAGCAGCTTATCGAACTCTGGGGCCAACGTCCTGACTTTC
abundance: NA; v_gene: TRBV10-3; d_gene: TRBD2; j_gene: TRBJ2-1; CDR3aa: CAISESGTTSAYNEQFF; CDR3nt: TGTGCCATCAGTGAGTCTGGGACTACCTCCGCCTACAATGAGCAGTTCTTC
abundance: NA; v_gene: TRBV12-3/TRBV12-4; d_gene: NA; j_gene: TRBJ1-5; CDR3aa: CASSKGQSDQPQHF; CDR3nt: TGTGCCAGCAGCAAAGGACAGTCGGATCAGCCCCAGCATTTT
abundance: many; v_gene: TRBV7-2; d_gene: NA; j_gene: TRBJ1-1; CDR3aa: CASSLARTQNTEAFF; CDR3nt: TGTGCCAGCAGCTTAGCACGGACGCAGAACACTGAAGCTTTCTTT
abundance: few; v_gene: TRBV6-2/TRBV6-3; d_gene: TRBD1; j_gene: TRBJ1-1; CDR3aa: CASRRSIQGGSTEAFF; CDR3nt: TGTGCCAGCAGGAGATCAATACAGGGGGGATCTACTGAAGCTTTCTTT
abundance: NA; v_gene: TRBV10-3; d_gene: TRBD2; j_gene: TRBJ2-3; CDR3aa: CAISSLADTQYF; CDR3nt: TGTGCCATCAGTTCACTAGCGGATACGCAGTATTTT
abundance: NA; v_gene: TRBV11-2; d_gene: NA; j_gene: TRBJ1-5; CDR3aa: CASSSGTTSNQPQHF; CDR3nt: TGTGCCAGCAGCTCCGGGACAACTAGCAATCAGCCCCAGCATTTT